The 18 T cell receptor beta chains in this list originate from one sample, sequenced in a study of cytomegalovirus exposure and HLA in healthy donors. The study ran its PCR with 60 Vbeta and 13 Jbeta primers. Sequenced by immunoSEQ multiplex PCR; TCRdb stores in-frame clones only, minus some. In the table there are 90,000 or so clones, about 77% of which are singletons. The sample was PBMCs. These receptors all come from a male donor in good health and CMV-seropositive.

V is TRBV7-3 and J is TRBJ2-5, with 9 bases lining up with TRBD1. J was trimmed by 5 bases and V by 3 bases; bases with no gene match: 7. The CDR3 covers 15 residues. CDR1 is SGHTA and CDR2 is FQGTGA in the germline V gene. The CDR3 sequence is CASSFTGGGSETQYF. The CDR3, as DNA: TGTGCCAGCAGCTTTACAGGGGGCGGTTCGGAGACCCAGTACTTC.

The V gene is TRBV6-5, the J gene TRBJ1-2, with a weak D call TRBD1 (5 bases). The CDR3 totals 13 residues. CDR1 is MNHEY and CDR2 is SVGAGI in the germline V gene. Trimming took 6 bases from V and 3 from J, leaving 11 bases between them. This CDR3 reads CASSPGFDYGYTF. CDR3 coding DNA: TGTGCCAGCAGCCCAGGGTTTGACTATGGCTACACCTTC.

This sequence joins TRBV28 and TRBJ2-5; tentatively, D is TRBD2 (7 bases). The CDR3 consists of 13 residues. Germline V lookup: CDR1 MDHEN, CDR2 SYDVKM. V gave up 7 bases and J gave up 5 bases, with 14 bases separating them. The CDR3 bases are TGTGCCAGCACCGGGCGGGGGCCGGAGACCCAGTACTTC. It codes for CASTGRGPETQYF.

The J gene is TRBJ2-7, the V gene TRBV7-9; 9 bases map to TRBD2. Germline assignment: CDR1 SEHNR and CDR2 FQNEAQ (reference sequence). Germline trimming cut 5 bases from V and 3 bases from J; bases unmatched to any gene: 8. The CDR3 consists of 15 residues. CDR3 sequence reads: CASSPTSGRLYEQYF. In DNA, the CDR3 is TGTGCCAGCAGCCCGACCAGCGGGAGGCTCTACGAGCAGTACTTC.

This chain connects TRBV27 to TRBJ1-4; 7 bases are a match to TRBD1. The CDR3 loop spans 13 amino acids. Germline V gene data show CDR1 as MNHEY and CDR2 as SMNVEV (reference sequence). V trimming: 5 bases; J trimming: 7 bases; junction bases outside the gene matches: 4. CDR3 nucleotide sequence: TGTGCCAGCAGTCGACAGGGAGGTGAAAAACTGTTTTTT. Protein sequence: CASSRQGGEKLFF.

The V gene is TRBV5-6, the J gene TRBJ2-1; 16 bases line up with TRBD2. The CDR3 totals 14 residues. The germline V gene encodes CDR1 SGHDT and CDR2 YYEEEE. Losses at the gene ends were 6 bases for V and 7 bases for J; bases not matched to a gene: 1. Here the CDR3 reads CASTGLAGGNEQFF. CDR3 nucleotides: TGTGCCAGCACGGGACTAGCGGGGGGGAATGAGCAGTTCTTC.

V is TRBV27 and J is TRBJ1-4; 10 bases agree with TRBD1. J lost 3 bases, V lost 4 bases, and 5 bases had no gene match. The CDR3 totals 16 residues. Germline V gives CDR1 MNHEY, CDR2 SMNVEV (reference sequence). CDR3 sequence: CASSSRQGAANEKLFF. CDR3 DNA: TGTGCCAGCAGTTCTCGACAGGGGGCGGCTAATGAAAAACTGTTTTTT.

The V call is TRBV6-5, the J call TRBJ1-2; TRBD1 matches 8 bases. The CDR3 covers 15 residues. V gave up 0 bases and J gave up 6 bases; unmatched junction bases: 6. Germline V gives CDR1 MNHEY, CDR2 SVGAGI. CDR3 region: CASSYSRQGANGYTF. CDR3 in DNA: TGTGCCAGCAGTTACTCCCGCCAGGGGGCGAATGGCTACACCTTC.

Regarding this clone: The CDR3 carries no conserved terminal phenylalanine or tryptophan, so it likely arises from a read error. The CDR3 spells CASSYRDSTYGYTI. Here the CDR3 DNA reads TGTGCCAGCAGTTACCGAGACTCGACCTATGGCTACACCATC. V usage is TRBV6-5 and J usage is TRBJ1-2; D is uncertain. With 2 bases removed from V and 4 bases from J, the gap between germline ends came to 11 bases. Germline CDR1 is MNHEY and CDR2 is SVGAGI. The CDR3 extends over 14 amino acids.

This rearrangement joins TRBV27 to TRBJ2-4, with D unclear. Trimming took 3 bases from V and 7 from J, leaving 13 bases between them. The CDR3 consists of 14 residues. The germline V gene encodes CDR1 MNHEY and CDR2 SMNVEV (reference sequence). CDR3 amino acids: CASSLGYSRNIQYF. The CDR3 region has the DNA TGTGCCAGCAGTTTGGGTTACAGTAGGAACATTCAGTACTTC.

V gene TRBV19 combines with J gene TRBJ2-2; 7 bases align to TRBD1. The CDR3 has 14 residues. With 3 bases clipped from V and 5 bases from J, the junction kept 3 bases outside the gene matches. Per the germline V gene, CDR1 is LNHDA and CDR2 is SQIVND (reference sequence). CDR3 in amino acids: CASSIRQGTGELFF. DNA for the CDR3: TGTGCCAGTAGTATTCGACAGGGAACCGGGGAGCTGTTTTTT. Full variable domain (missing parts from reference TRBV19 and TRBJ2-2): DGGITQSPKYLFRKEGQNVTLSCEQNLNHDAMYWYRQDPGQGLRLIYYSQIVNDFQKGDIAEGYSVSREKKESFPLTVTSAQKNPTAFYLCASSIRQGTGELFFGEGSRLTVL.

This rearrangement joins TRBV5-1 to TRBJ1-6; D ambiguous. Trimming pared 5 bases from V and 11 bases from J, leaving 14 bases between. Germline V lookup: CDR1 SGHRS, CDR2 YFSETQ. The CDR3 length is 13 residues. The DNA of the CDR3 is TGCGCCAGCAGTGACCATGTCGGGACACCCCTCCACTTT. Translated: CASSDHVGTPLHF.

J is TRBJ1-1 and V is TRBV29-1; tentatively, D is TRBD1 (6 bases). The CDR3 has 14 amino acids. Trimming removed 4 bases from V and 3 bases from J, with 15 bases in between. The V gene's germline CDR1 is SQVTM and CDR2 ANQGSEA. The CDR3 region is CSVVTGYGDTEAFF. DNA of the CDR3: TGCAGCGTTGTCACAGGGTATGGGGACACTGAAGCTTTCTTT.

This sequence joins TRBV28 and TRBJ1-2, with D tentatively TRBD1 (5 bases). The CDR3 totals 13 residues. Germline V gives CDR1 MDHEN, CDR2 SYDVKM. The V end lost 5 bases, the J end lost 2 bases, and 9 bases lay between the germline ends. The CDR3 sequence is CASSPDTNYGYTF. The CDR3 coding sequence is TGTGCCAGCAGTCCGGACACAAACTATGGCTACACCTTC.

The V and J genes are TRBV11-3 and TRBJ2-6; weak D call: TRBD2 (5 bases). Trimming cost V 8 bases and J 4 bases, with 9 bases left between them. Per germline, CDR1 SGHNT and CDR2 YENEEA. The CDR3 is made up of 13 amino acids. CDR3 coding DNA: TGTGCCAGCGAGGGATCCGGGGCCAACGTCCTGACTTTC. Its translation: CASEGSGANVLTF. The full variable domain, with the rest looked up from reference TRBV11-3 and TRBJ2-6, is EAGVVQSPRYKIIEKKQPVAFWCNPISGHNTLYWYLQNLGQGPELLIRYENEEAVDDSQLPKDRFSAERLKGVDSTLKIQPAELGDSAVYLCASEGSGANVLTFGAGSRLTVL.

The CDR3 protein is CATKRTVEDTQYF. CDR3 nucleotide sequence: TGTGCCACCAAACGGACAGTCGAAGATACGCAGTATTTT. The rearrangement uses TRBV27 and TRBJ2-3; perhaps TRBD1 as D (6 bases). With 10 bases removed from V and 5 bases from J, the gap between germline ends came to 16 bases. Germline loops: CDR1 MNHEY, CDR2 SMNVEV (reference sequence). The CDR3 is 13 residues long.

This sequence joins TRBV10-3 and TRBJ1-2, with 7 bases lining up with TRBD1. With V trimmed by 2 bases and J by 8 bases, 5 bases remained unmatched. The V gene's germline CDR1 is ENHRY and CDR2 SYGVKD. This CDR3 contains 13 residues. CDR3 amino acids: CAISERQGGGYTF. CDR3 bases: TGTGCCATCAGTGAGAGACAGGGTGGCGGCTACACCTTC.

The V gene is TRBV27, the J gene TRBJ2-3, with 8 bases that match TRBD2. CDR1 and CDR2 from the germline V gene are MNHEY and SMNVEV (reference sequence). J gave up 1 base and V 8 bases, and 26 bases lay outside the gene matches. This CDR3 region has 21 residues. Written as DNA, the CDR3 is TGTGCCAGCCGCAGTCGGTTCGCCGGACTAGCTCTTAGGTGGGGCACAGATACGCAGTATTTT. As protein: CASRSRFAGLALRWGTDTQYF.